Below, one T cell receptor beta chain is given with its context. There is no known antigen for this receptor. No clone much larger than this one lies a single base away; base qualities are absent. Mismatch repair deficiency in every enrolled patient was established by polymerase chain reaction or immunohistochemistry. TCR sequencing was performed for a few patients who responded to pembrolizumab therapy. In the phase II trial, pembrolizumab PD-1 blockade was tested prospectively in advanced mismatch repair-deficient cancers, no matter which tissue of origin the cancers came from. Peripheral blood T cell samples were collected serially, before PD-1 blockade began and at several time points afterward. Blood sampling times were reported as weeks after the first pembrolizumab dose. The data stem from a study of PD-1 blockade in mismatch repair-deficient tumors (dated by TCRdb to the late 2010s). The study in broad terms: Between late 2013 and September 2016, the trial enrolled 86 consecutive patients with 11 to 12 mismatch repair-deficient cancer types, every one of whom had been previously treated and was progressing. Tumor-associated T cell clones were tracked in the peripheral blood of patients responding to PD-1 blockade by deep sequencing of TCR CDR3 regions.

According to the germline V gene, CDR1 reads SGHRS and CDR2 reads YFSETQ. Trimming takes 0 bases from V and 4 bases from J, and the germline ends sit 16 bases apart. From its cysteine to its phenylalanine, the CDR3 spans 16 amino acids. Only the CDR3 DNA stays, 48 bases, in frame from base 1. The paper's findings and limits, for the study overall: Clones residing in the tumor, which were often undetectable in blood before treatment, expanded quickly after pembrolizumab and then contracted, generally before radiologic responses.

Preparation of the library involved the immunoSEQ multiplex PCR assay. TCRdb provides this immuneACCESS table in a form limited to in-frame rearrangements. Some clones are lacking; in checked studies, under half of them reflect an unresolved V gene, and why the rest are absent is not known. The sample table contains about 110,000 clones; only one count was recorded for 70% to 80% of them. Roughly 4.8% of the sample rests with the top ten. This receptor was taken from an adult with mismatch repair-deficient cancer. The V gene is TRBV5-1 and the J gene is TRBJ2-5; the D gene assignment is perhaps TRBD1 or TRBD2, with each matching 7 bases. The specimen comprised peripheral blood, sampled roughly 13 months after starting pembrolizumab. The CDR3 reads CASSLGGEGAGETQYF. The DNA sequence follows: TGCGCCAGCAGCTTGGGAGGGGAGGGGGCTGGAGAGACCCAGTACTTC.